This paragraph reports one T cell receptor beta chain. This clonotype appeared a few times. Which antigen it targets is not known. One base away there is no much larger clone; base qualities are not given. The library was obtained by RT-PCR. The listed sequencing device is Illumina HiSeq 2500. TCRdb applied fastp at Q25 and MiXCR to the public reads, then kept only in-frame beta chains. Each entry is one CDR3 protein sequence, shown with its most common DNA and genes. The sample includes around 200,000 distinct CDR3 sequences, with approximately 15% observed a single time. In total, the top ten clones hold about 25% of the sample. This sample is part of a study of response to subunit inactivated influenza vaccine (dated by TCRdb to 2016 to 2019). Regarding the complete study: To follow how T cells responded to a trivalent subunit inactivated influenza vaccine, the researchers relied on deep quantitative profiling of the T cell receptor repertoire. Study-level results and caveats: The authors proposed that each seasonal influenza vaccination may bring in only a limited number of new T cells.

The CDR3 runs 16 amino acids, cysteine and phenylalanine included. The read is trimmed to its CDR3 DNA, 48 bases read in frame from base 1. V lost 4 bases and J lost 0 bases; the stretch between them is 16 bases long. The CDR1 and CDR2 encoded by the germline V gene are LGHNA and YSLEER. The origin of this receptor is a man in his forties or fifties who received an inactivated influenza vaccine. Donor details come from another sample of the same person, matched by shared clones. Here the chain combines TRBV4-3 and TRBJ2-7; TRBD2 is perhaps the D gene, given 6 matching bases. The sample consisted of CD8+ T cells sorted from PBMCs, taken less than 6 days after vaccination. CDR3 reads: CASSRDHSGRSYEQYF. The nucleotide sequence reads as follows: TGCGCCAGCAGCCGAGATCACAGCGGGCGCTCCTACGAGCAGTACTTC.